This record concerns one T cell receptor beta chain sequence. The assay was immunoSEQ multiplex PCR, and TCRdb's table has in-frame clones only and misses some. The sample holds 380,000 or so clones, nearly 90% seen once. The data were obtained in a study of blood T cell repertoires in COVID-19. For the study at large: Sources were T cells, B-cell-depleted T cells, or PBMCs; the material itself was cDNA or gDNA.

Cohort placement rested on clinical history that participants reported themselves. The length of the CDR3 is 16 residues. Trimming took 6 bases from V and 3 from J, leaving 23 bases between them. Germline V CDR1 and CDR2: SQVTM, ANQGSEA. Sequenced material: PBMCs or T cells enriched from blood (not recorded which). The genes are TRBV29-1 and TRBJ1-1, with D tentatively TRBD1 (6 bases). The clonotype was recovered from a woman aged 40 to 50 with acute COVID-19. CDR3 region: CSVERSTGARDTEAFF. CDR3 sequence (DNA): TGCAGCGTGGAGAGATCGACAGGTGCCAGGGACACTGAAGCTTTCTTT.